This T cell receptor (beta chain) was obtained from a study of T cell responses to AZD1222 COVID-19 vaccine. Study conclusions and caveats: Only after the peak T cell response were repertoires sampled. Only a handful of AZD1222 recipients, several in all, had baseline seropositivity. Vaccination with two AZD1222 doses was followed by a rise in Spike-specific TCR breadth and depth. Regions left unmutated in variants are reportedly the target of nearly half of spike-specific TCRs.

Points on this clone: Its antigen is as yet unknown.

This CDR3 has 13 amino acids. Trimming took 8 bases from V and 2 from J, leaving 10 bases between them. The germline gives CDR1 MNHNY, CDR2 SVGAGI (reference sequence). The data were produced by immunoSEQ multiplex PCR, yet TCRdb's version contains in-frame clones alone and is incomplete. The profile shows about 180,000 clones, over 90% of them singletons. This receptor was obtained from an adult who received the AZD1222 COVID-19 vaccine. The chain couples TRBV6-6 to TRBJ2-1; maybe TRBD2 (6 bases). The sample in question was peripheral blood, obtained 28 days after the second AZD1222 dose. Here the CDR3 reads CASCPGAYNEQFF. The CDR3 coding sequence is TGTGCCAGCTGTCCGGGGGCCTACAATGAGCAGTTCTTC.